This T cell receptor (beta chain) was found in a study of cytomegalovirus exposure and HLA in healthy donors. Study summary: Per a later analysis, the approximately 690 first-cohort and approximately 120 validation repertoires shared one platform. Overall study findings and caveats: Confirmation was obtained in vitro that three CMV-associated chains are specific for CMV antigens. The classifier reportedly diagnosed cytomegalovirus status with high specificity and sensitivity. The study flagged fewer than 200 TCR beta chains as cytomegalovirus-associated.

This CDR3 comprises 15 residues. Looked up from germline, CDR1 is SGHNT and CDR2 is YENEEA. V dropped 2 bases and J dropped 8 bases, with 16 bases sitting between them. Sequenced by immunoSEQ multiplex PCR; TCRdb stores in-frame clones only, minus some. The sample holds 95,000 to 150,000 clones, roughly 90% seen once. As concerns this clone: Its target is unknown.

The receptor was derived from a woman aged 18-35 years in good health and CMV-seropositive. Source material: PBMCs. The chain recombines TRBV11-3 with TRBJ2-1, with unresolved D. CDR3 nucleotides: TGTGCCAGCAGCTTATTCCCCACCGAGCTTTATGAGCAGTTCTTC. Translation gives CASSLFPTELYEQFF.